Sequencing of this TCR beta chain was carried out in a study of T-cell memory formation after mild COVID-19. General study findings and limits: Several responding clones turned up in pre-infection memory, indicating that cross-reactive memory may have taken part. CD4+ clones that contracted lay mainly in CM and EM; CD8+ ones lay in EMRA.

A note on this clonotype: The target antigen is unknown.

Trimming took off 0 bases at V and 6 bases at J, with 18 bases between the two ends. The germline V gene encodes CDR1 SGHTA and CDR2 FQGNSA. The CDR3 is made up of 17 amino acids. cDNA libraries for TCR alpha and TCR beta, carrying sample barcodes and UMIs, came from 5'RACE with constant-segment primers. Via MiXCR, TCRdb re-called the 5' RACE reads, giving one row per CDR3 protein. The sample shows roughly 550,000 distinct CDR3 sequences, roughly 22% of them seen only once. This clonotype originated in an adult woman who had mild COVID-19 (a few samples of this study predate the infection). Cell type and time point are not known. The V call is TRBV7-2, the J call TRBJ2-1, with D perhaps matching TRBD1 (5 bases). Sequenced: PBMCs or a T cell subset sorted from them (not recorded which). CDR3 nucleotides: TGTGCCAGCAGCTTAGCGCAAGTTGGTCAGGGAAGCAATGAGCAGTTCTTC. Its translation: CASSLAQVGQGSNEQFF.